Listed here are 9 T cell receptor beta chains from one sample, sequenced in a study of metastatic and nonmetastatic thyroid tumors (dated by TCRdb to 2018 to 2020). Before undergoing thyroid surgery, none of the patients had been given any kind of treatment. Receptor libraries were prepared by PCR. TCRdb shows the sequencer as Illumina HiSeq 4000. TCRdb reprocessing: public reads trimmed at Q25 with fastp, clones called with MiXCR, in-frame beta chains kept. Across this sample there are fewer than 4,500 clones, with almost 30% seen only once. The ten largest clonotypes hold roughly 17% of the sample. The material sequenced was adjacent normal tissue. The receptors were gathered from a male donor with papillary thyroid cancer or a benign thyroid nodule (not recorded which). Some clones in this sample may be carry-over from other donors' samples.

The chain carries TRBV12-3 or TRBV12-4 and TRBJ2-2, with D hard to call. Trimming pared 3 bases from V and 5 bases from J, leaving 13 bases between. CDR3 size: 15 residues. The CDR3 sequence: CASSFRELGTGELFF. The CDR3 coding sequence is TGTGCCAGCAGTTTTAGGGAACTGGGGACCGGGGAGCTGTTTTTT.

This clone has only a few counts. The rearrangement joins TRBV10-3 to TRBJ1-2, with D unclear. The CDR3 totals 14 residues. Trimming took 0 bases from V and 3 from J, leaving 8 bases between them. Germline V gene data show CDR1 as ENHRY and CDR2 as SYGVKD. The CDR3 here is CAISESPNYYGYTF. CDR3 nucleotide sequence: TGTGCCATCAGTGAGTCCCCCAATTACTATGGCTACACCTTC.

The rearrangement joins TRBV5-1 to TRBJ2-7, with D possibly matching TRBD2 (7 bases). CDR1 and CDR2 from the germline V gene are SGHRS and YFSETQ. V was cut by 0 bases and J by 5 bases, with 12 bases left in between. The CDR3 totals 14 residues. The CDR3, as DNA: TGCGCCAGCAGCTTGGTAGGGGGAGGGGACGAGCAGTACTTC. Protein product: CASSLVGGGDEQYF.

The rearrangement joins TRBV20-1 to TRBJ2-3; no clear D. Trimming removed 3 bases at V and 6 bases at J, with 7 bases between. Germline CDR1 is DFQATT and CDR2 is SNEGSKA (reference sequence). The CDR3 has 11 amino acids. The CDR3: CSASRVDTQYF. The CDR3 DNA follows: TGCAGTGCTAGTAGAGTCGATACGCAGTATTTT.

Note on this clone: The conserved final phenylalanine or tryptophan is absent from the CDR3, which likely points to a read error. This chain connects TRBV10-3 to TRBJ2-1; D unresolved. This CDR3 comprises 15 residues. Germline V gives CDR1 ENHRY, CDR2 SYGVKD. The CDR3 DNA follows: TGTGCCAGCAGTGAGTCCAAAACACGGCGTGCTGAGCAGTTCGTC. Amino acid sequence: CASSESKTRRAEQFV.

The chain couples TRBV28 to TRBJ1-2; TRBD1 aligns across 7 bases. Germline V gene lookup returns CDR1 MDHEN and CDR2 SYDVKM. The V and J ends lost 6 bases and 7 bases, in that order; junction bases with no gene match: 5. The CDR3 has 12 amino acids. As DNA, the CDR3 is TGTGCCAGCAGGCACCAGGGGGTTGGCTACACCTTC. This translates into CASRHQGVGYTF.

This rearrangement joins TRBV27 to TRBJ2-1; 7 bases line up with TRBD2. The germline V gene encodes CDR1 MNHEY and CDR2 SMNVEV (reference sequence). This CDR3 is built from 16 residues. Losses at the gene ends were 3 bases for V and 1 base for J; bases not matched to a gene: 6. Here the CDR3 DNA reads TGTGCCAGCAGTTTGTCGGCTAGCGGATCCTACAATGAGCAGTTCTTC. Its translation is CASSLSASGSYNEQFF.

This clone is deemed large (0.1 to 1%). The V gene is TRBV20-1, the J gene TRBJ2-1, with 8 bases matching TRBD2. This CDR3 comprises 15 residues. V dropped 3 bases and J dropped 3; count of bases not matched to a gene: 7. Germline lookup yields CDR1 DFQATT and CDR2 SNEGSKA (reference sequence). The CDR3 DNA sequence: TGCAGTGCTAGGACCGTAGCGGGGATCTACAATGAGCAGTTCTTC. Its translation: CSARTVAGIYNEQFF.

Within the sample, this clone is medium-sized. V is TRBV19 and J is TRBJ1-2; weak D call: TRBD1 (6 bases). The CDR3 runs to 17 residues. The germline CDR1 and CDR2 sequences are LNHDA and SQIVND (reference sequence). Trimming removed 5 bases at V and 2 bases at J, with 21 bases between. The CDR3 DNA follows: TGTGCCAGTAGTTCTCTCACCGACAGGTTAGCCAACTATGGCTACACCTTC. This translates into CASSSLTDRLANYGYTF.